Sequencing of this T cell receptor beta chain was carried out in a study of cytomegalovirus exposure and HLA in healthy donors. Turning to the study itself: Some 80 million unique TCR sequences came from HLA-typed donors in an early release.

Study findings and constraints: About 87% or about 30% of the time was how often most TCR beta V segments were productive, according to an earlier analysis. CMV serostatus was the sole immune exposure data available. Analysis was carried out at a later point, and it linked a missense DCLRE1C variant to TCR beta V- and J-gene trimming.

The PCR had 60 Vbeta and 13 Jbeta primers. Data came from immunoSEQ multiplex PCR; TCRdb stores just in-frame clones and leaves some out. This sample has approximately 180,000 clones; approximately 85% occur once, and the top ten carry approximately 1.8%. CDR1 is SGHKS, CDR2 YYEKEE, per germline (reference sequence). The CDR3 has 15 residues. The V and J ends lost 0 bases and 0 bases respectively, with 7 bases between them. Concerning this clone: Its target is unknown.

This rearrangement joins TRBV5-5 to TRBJ1-3; no definite D call. The clonotype comes from a man aged 18 to 30 in good health and CMV-seronegative. The sample consisted of PBMCs. CDR3 DNA: TGTGCCAGCAGCTTGGAAGATAGCTCTGGAAACACCATATATTTT. Translation: CASSLEDSSGNTIYF. Together with reference TRBV5-5 and TRBJ1-3, the CDR3 gives the full variable domain: DAGVTQSPTHLIKTRGQQVTLRCSPISGHKSVSWYQQVLGQGPQFIFQYYEKEERGRGNFPDRFSARQFPNYSSELNVNALLLGDSALYLCASSLEDSSGNTIYFGEGSWLTVV.